This T cell receptor (beta chain) was sequenced for a study of blood T cell repertoires in COVID-19 (TCRdb year 2020). Notes on the research overall: Samples covering the acute and convalescent phases of COVID-19 were provided by collaborators in the United States, Italy and Spain. The dataset comprised deeply sampled blood TCRbeta repertoires from subjects exposed to, actively infected with, or recovered from COVID-19. A freely available public database, intended as a resource for researchers studying the immune response to SARS-CoV-2, is where the repertoires were released. Samples came from the ongoing ImmuneRACE study (first 160 participants) plus 1,254 subjects from 6 global collaborators. HLA class I and class II types, where available, came from metadata supplied by the sample provider rather than from assay-based typing. A de-identified subject ID, COVID-19 status, age in years and sex were almost always included in the sample metadata. The prospective study material was composed of cDNA or gDNA derived from T cells, B-cell-depleted T cells, or PBMCs.

Points on this clone: Which antigen it targets is not known. No base qualities exist here, and no much larger clone lies one base off it.

TCRbeta CDR3 regions were amplified from genomic DNA by means of the immunoSEQ Assay, a bias-controlled multiplex PCR. In the authors' own workflow: The number of nucleated cells in each sample was estimated by amplification of reference gene primers within the assay. To quantify the absolute abundance of each unique TCRbeta CDR3 rearrangement, sequence reads were collapsed and filtered. For each sample, productive Simpson clonality was calculated as the square root of Simpson's diversity index across productive rearrangements. The immuneACCESS repertoire file appears here via TCRdb, limited to in-frame rearrangements. These files lack a portion of the clones; in checked studies, under half of the deficit traces to unresolved V genes, and the cause of the others is not known. The DNA was the basis for D and trimming; V, J and clone size are from that table. In all, the sample holds under 150,000 clones, and roughly 84% of those were seen once. 8% to 9.5% of the sample is taken by the ten largest.

A second Seattle source provided samples from volunteer blood donors who had recovered from COVID-19. Each collaborating institution followed its own protocols to collect whole blood in K2EDTA tubes. For TCRbeta analysis, collaborators shipped samples in one of three forms: frozen whole blood, isolated PBMCs, or DNA extracted from either of those sample types. Trimming leaves V shorter by 3 bases and J shorter by 4 bases, with the junction holding 2 bases beyond the gene matches. Measured from the cysteine to the phenylalanine, the CDR3 is 15 residues long. The only DNA kept is the CDR3, 45 bases in frame from the first base. CDR1 and CDR2 are drawn from the germline V gene: SGHAT, FQNNGV. Here is what the overall study found, with its caveats: Clinical and demographic metadata were provided uncurated, with the amount varying by source and participant.

The sequenced material came from peripheral blood. This receptor chain uses TRBV11-2 and TRBJ2-2; TRBD1 matches 10 bases in the middle. The sequence was obtained from a woman aged 70-85 years who had recovered from COVID-19. The CDR3 amino acid sequence is: CASSFRDRGTGELFF. The sequence in DNA is TGTGCCAGCAGCTTTCGGGACAGGGGCACCGGGGAGCTGTTTTTT.